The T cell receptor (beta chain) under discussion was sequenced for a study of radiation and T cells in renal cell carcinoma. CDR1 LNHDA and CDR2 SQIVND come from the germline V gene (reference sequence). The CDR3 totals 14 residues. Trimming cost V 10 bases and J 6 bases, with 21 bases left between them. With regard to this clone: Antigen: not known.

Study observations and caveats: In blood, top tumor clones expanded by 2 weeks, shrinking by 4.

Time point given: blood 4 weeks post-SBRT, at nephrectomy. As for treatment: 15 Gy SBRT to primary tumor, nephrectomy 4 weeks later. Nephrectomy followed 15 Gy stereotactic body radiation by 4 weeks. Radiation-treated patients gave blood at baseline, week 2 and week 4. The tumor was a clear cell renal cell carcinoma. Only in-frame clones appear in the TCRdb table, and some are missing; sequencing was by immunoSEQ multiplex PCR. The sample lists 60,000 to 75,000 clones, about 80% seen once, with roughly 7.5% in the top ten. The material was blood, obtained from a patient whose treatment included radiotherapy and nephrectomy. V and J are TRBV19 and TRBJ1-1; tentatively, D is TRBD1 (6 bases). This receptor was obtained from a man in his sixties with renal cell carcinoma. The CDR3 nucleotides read TGTGCCAAAAACACCCGGGCCGGGGGCGCTGAAGCTTTCTTT. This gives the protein CAKNTRAGGAEAFF.